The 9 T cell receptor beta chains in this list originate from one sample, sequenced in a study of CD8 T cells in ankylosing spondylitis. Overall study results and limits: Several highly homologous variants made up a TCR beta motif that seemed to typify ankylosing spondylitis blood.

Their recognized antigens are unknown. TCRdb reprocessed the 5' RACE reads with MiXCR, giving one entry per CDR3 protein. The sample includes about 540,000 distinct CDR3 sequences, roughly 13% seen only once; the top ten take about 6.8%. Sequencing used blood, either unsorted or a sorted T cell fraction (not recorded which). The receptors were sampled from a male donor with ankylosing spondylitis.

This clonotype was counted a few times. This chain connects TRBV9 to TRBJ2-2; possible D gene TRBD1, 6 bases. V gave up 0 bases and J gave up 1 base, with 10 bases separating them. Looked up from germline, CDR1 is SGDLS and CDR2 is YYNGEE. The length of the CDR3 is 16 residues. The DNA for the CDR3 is TGTGCCAGCAGCGTAGCCTTGACAGGGAACACCGGGGAGCTGTTTTTT. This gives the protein CASSVALTGNTGELFF.

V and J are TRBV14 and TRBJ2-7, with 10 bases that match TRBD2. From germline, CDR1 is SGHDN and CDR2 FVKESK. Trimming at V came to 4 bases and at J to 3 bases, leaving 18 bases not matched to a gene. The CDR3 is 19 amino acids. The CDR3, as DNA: TGTGCCAGCAGCCTTACCGGGACTAGCGTGTGGCCCCGAAACTACGAGCAGTACTTC. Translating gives CASSLTGTSVWPRNYEQYF. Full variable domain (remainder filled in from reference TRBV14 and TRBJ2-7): EAGVTQFPSHSVIEKGQTVTLRCDPISGHDNLYWYRRVMGKEIKFLLHFVKESKQDESGMPNNRFLAERTGGTYSTLKVQPAELEDSGVYFCASSLTGTSVWPRNYEQYFGPGTRLTVT.

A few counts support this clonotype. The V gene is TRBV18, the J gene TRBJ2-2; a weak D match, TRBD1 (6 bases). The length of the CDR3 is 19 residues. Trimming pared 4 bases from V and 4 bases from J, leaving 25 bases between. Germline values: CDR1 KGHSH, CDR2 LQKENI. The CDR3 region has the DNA TGTGCCAGCTCACGACGGGCCGGCAGGGGAACGAAGAGCACCGGGGAGCTGTTTTTT. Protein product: CASSRRAGRGTKSTGELFF.

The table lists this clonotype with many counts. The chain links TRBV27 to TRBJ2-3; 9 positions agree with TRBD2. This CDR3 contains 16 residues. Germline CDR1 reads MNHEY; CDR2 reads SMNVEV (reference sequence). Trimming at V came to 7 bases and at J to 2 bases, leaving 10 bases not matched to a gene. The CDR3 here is CASKRKLAGLTDTQYF. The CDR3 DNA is TGTGCCAGCAAACGGAAACTAGCGGGCCTCACAGATACGCAGTATTTT.

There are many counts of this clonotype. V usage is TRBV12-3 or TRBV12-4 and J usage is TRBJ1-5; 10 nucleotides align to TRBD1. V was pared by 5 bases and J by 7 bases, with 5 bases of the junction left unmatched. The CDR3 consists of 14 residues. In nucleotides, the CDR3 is TGTGCCAGCAGTGTGACAGGGGGCGGACAGCCCCAGCATTTT. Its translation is CASSVTGGGQPQHF.

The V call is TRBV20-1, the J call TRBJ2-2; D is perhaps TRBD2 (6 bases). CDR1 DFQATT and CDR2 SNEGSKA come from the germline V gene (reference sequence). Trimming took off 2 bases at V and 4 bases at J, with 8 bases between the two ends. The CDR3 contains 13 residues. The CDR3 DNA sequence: TGCAGTGCTAGAAAGACTAGCACCGGGGAGCTGTTTTTT. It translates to CSARKTSTGELFF.

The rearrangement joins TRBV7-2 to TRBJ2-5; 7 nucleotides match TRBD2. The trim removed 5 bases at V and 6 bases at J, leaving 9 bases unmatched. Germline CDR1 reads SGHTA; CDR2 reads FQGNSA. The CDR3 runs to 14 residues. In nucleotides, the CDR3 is TGTGCCAGCAGCCATCCGGCGGGGGTGAAGACCCAGTACTTC. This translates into CASSHPAGVKTQYF.

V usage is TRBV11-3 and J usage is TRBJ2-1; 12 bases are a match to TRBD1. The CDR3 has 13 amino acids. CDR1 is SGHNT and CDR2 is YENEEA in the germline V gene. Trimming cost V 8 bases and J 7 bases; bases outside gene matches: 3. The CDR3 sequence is CASGTGGRNEQFF. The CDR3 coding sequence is TGTGCCAGCGGGACAGGGGGCCGAAATGAGCAGTTCTTC. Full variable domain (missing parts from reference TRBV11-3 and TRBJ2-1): EAGVVQSPRYKIIEKKQPVAFWCNPISGHNTLYWYLQNLGQGPELLIRYENEEAVDDSQLPKDRFSAERLKGVDSTLKIQPAELGDSAVYLCASGTGGRNEQFFGPGTRLTVL.

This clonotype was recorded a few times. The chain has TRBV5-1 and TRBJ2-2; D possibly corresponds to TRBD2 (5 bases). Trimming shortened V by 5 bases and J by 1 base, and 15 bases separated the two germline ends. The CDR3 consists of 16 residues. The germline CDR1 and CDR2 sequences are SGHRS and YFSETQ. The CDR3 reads CASRVAGRGNTGELFF. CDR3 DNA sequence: TGCGCCAGCAGGGTGGCAGGACGGGGGAACACCGGGGAGCTGTTTTTT.